The 31 T cell receptor beta chains presented below share a single source sample, sequenced in a study of human T cells and chemical hapten exposure. The time point was: healthy volunteer bleed at 2 weeks. The study extracted total RNA from unfractionated whole blood. TCRdb reprocessed the RACE reads via MiXCR and lists one record per CDR3 protein. The sample shows 100,000 to 150,000 distinct CDR3 sequences, approximately 10% of them seen only once. Sequencing was done on a sample of whole blood. The receptors shown here come from a male donor in good health. Some clones in this sample may be carry-over from other donors' samples.

Sample share makes this clonotype medium-sized. V and J are TRBV20-1 and TRBJ1-1, with a possible D match to TRBD1 (5 bases). Germline-derived CDR1 and CDR2 are DFQATT and SNEGSKA (reference sequence). CDR3 length equals 12 residues. V lost 3 bases and J lost 7, with 12 bases in between. In DNA form, the CDR3 reads TGCAGTGCTAGGGTCCGGGACTTTGAAGCTTTCTTT. Translating it yields CSARVRDFEAFF.

This clonotype was observed many times. V usage is TRBV3-1 and J usage is TRBJ1-5, with 7 bases aligning to TRBD1. Germline loops: CDR1 LGHDT, CDR2 YNNKEL (reference sequence). The V gene end was trimmed by 4 bases and the J gene end by 8 bases; junction bases not matched to a gene: 11. This CDR3 has 15 amino acids. The CDR3 sequence is CASSLTGDGVEPQHF. As DNA, the CDR3 is TGTGCCAGCAGCCTTACAGGGGACGGGGTTGAGCCCCAGCATTTT.

In its sample, this clonotype was seen a few times. The genes are TRBV6-1 and TRBJ2-7, with D unclear. Germline V gene data show CDR1 as MNHNS and CDR2 as SASEGT. The CDR3 spans 12 residues. V lost 7 bases, J lost 2 bases, and 9 bases lay in between. As DNA, the CDR3 is TGTGCCAGCATTTCGGCCGCCTACGAGCAGTACTTC. Its translation: CASISAAYEQYF.

The chain has TRBV2 and TRBJ2-3; TRBD2 matches at 11 bases. J lost 1 base, V lost 7 bases, and 1 base had no gene match. CDR3 length equals 14 residues. The germline V gene encodes CDR1 SNHLY and CDR2 FYNNEI. CDR3 in amino acids: CASKTSGGTDTQYF. For the CDR3, the DNA is TGTGCCAGCAAGACTAGCGGGGGCACAGATACGCAGTATTTT.

V usage is TRBV5-1 and J usage is TRBJ2-5; 8 bases agree with TRBD1. There are 16 residues in the CDR3. CDR1 and CDR2 (germline): SGHRS, YFSETQ. V lost 3 bases to trimming and J lost 1 base; unmatched junction nucleotides: 8. CDR3 sequence (DNA): TGCGCCAGCAGCTCACCGGGACAGGCGTCCCAAGAGACCCAGTACTTC. Translated, it gives CASSSPGQASQETQYF.

This clonotype has only a few counts. V is TRBV27 and J is TRBJ1-1; a weak D match, TRBD1 (6 bases). Per the germline V gene, CDR1 is MNHEY and CDR2 is SMNVEV (reference sequence). V lost 8 bases to trimming and J lost 10 bases, with 17 bases between them. This CDR3 contains 12 residues. The CDR3 loop is CASVRWGRGAFF. As DNA, the CDR3 is TGTGCCAGCGTGAGGTGGGGGCGCGGAGCTTTCTTT.

This clonotype was counted at least ten times. The rearrangement links TRBV4-2 to TRBJ2-2; D may be TRBD1 (6 bases). Germline CDR1 LGHNA, CDR2 YNFKEQ. Trimming removed 1 base at V and 1 base at J, with 7 bases between. The CDR3 is 15 residues long. CDR3 loop: CASSQAGQNTGELFF. CDR3 coding DNA: TGTGCCAGCAGCCAAGCGGGACAGAACACCGGGGAGCTGTTTTTT.

This clonotype came up many times. V and J are TRBV12-3 or TRBV12-4 and TRBJ2-1, with 9 bases that match TRBD1. V lost 3 bases to trimming and J lost 4 bases; unmatched junction nucleotides: 1. The CDR3 sequence is 14 residues long. CDR3 sequence: CASSFGQGYNEQFF. CDR3 sequence (DNA): TGTGCCAGCAGTTTTGGACAGGGGTACAATGAGCAGTTCTTC.

This clonotype was counted only a few times. This rearrangement joins TRBV7-2 to TRBJ1-6; 9 positions agree with TRBD1. Germline V CDR1 and CDR2: SGHTA, FQGNSA. CDR3 length: 15 amino acids. With V trimmed by 3 bases and J by 6 bases, 3 bases remained unmatched. The CDR3 spells CASSFLGQGNSPLHF. In DNA, the CDR3 is TGTGCCAGCAGCTTTTTGGGACAGGGTAATTCACCCCTCCACTTT.

This clonotype showed up many times. The chain links TRBV29-1 to TRBJ1-4, with TRBD1 identical over 8 bases. The germline V gene has CDR1 SQVTM and CDR2 ANQGSEA. The CDR3 is made up of 16 amino acids. With 6 bases clipped from V and 5 bases from J, the junction kept 14 bases outside the gene matches. CDR3 in DNA: TGCAGCGTGGCGCTCGGGCGGACAGGGACCAATGAAAAACTGTTTTTT. Translation: CSVALGRTGTNEKLFF.

The CDR3 reads CASSLRVEVEAFF. Here the CDR3 DNA reads TGTGCCAGCAGTTTAAGGGTGGAGGTTGAAGCTTTCTTT. The V call is TRBV12-3 or TRBV12-4, the J call TRBJ1-1; D gene uncertain. The CDR3 covers 13 residues. The germline V and J ends were trimmed by 2 bases and 7 bases, with 11 bases remaining between them.

There are a few counts of this clonotype. This chain uses TRBV20-1 with TRBJ1-2, with D maybe TRBD1 (6 bases). V lost 5 bases, J lost 5 bases, and 15 bases lay in between. Germline CDR1 reads DFQATT; CDR2 reads SNEGSKA (reference sequence). CDR3 length equals 13 residues. CDR3 residues: CSASQGFGYGYTF. The DNA for the CDR3 is TGCAGTGCTTCACAGGGATTTGGGTATGGCTACACCTTC.

The table lists this clonotype with a few counts. The chain recombines TRBV7-9 with TRBJ2-7; TRBD2 matches 7 bases. The germline V gene has CDR1 SEHNR and CDR2 FQNEAQ (reference sequence). The CDR3 is made up of 14 amino acids. J gave up 0 bases and V 2 bases, and 1 base lay outside the gene matches. The CDR3 loop is CASSLSGGSYEQYF. In DNA form, the CDR3 reads TGTGCCAGCAGCTTATCGGGGGGCTCCTACGAGCAGTACTTC.

The chain is built from TRBV2 and TRBJ1-1; no reliable D call. Germline CDR1 and CDR2: SNHLY and FYNNEI. The CDR3 length is 13 residues. Trimming removed 2 bases from V and 1 base from J, with 5 bases in between. CDR3 protein: CASSERGNTEAFF. The CDR3 bases are TGTGCCAGCAGTGAACGCGGGAACACTGAAGCTTTCTTT.

V is TRBV10-1 and J is TRBJ2-1; 7 nucleotides agree with TRBD2. J lost 4 bases, V lost 5 bases, and 8 bases had no gene match. The CDR3 spans 15 residues. Germline assignment: CDR1 WNHNN and CDR2 SYGVQD (reference sequence). CDR3 nucleotide sequence: TGCGCCAGCAGTCAAACGCCTAGCGGATACAATGAGCAGTTCTTC. Its translation: CASSQTPSGYNEQFF.

The chain recombines TRBV12-5 with TRBJ2-2; the D is unclear. V gave up 3 bases and J gave up 5 bases, with 19 bases separating them. The germline V gene has CDR1 LGHNT and CDR2 FRNRAP. The CDR3 has 17 amino acids. Written as DNA, the CDR3 is TGTGCTAGTGGTTTCCCTCCTAGTAGGGATGGAACCGGGGAGCTGTTTTTT. Amino acids: CASGFPPSRDGTGELFF. The full variable domain, its missing parts supplied by reference TRBV12-5 and TRBJ2-2, is DARVTQTPRHKVTEMGQEVTMRCQPILGHNTVFWYRQTMMQGLELLAYFRNRAPLDDSGMPKDRFSAEMPDATLATLKIQPSEPRDSAVYFCASGFPPSRDGTGELFFGEGSRLTVL.

CDR3 in DNA: TGCGCCAGCAGCTACGGACAGGGGAACACAGATACGCAGTATTTT. Encoded protein: CASSYGQGNTDTQYF. The chain employs TRBV5-1 and TRBJ2-3, with 9 bases matching TRBD1. The CDR3 totals 15 residues. J gave up 2 bases and V 3 bases, and 4 bases lay outside the gene matches. Germline CDR1 SGHRS, CDR2 YFSETQ.

This chain connects TRBV20-1 to TRBJ2-7; 7 nucleotides match TRBD1. V shed 2 bases and J 2 bases; nucleotides not matched to a gene: 6. The CDR3 contains 14 residues. The germline V gene has CDR1 DFQATT and CDR2 SNEGSKA (reference sequence). The CDR3 reads CSARPGQSTYEQYF. The CDR3 DNA is TGCAGTGCTAGACCGGGACAGTCAACCTACGAGCAGTACTTC.

The chain uses TRBV11-2 and TRBJ1-2; TRBD1 might be the D (5 bases). CDR3 length: 16 amino acids. V lost 4 bases and J 2 bases, leaving 17 bases between the germline ends. Per the germline V gene, CDR1 is SGHAT and CDR2 is FQNNGV. The CDR3 reads CASSSLQGTVNYGYTF. The CDR3 DNA reads TGTGCCAGCAGCTCACTGCAAGGGACGGTAAACTATGGCTACACCTTC. Full variable domain (remainder filled in from reference TRBV11-2 and TRBJ1-2): EAGVAQSPRYKIIEKRQSVAFWCNPISGHATLYWYQQILGQGPKLLIQFQNNGVVDDSQLPKDRFSAERLKGVDSTLKIQPAKLEDSAVYLCASSSLQGTVNYGYTFGSGTRLTVV.

The V and J genes are TRBV2 and TRBJ2-7, with 11 bases lining up with TRBD2. The CDR3 runs to 16 residues. Germline CDR1 is SNHLY and CDR2 is FYNNEI. The V gene end was trimmed by 3 bases and the J gene end by 0 bases; junction bases not matched to a gene: 4. Here the CDR3 DNA reads TGTGCCAGCAGTGATCCGACTAGCGGGACCTCCTACGAGCAGTACTTC. Amino acids: CASSDPTSGTSYEQYF.

In its sample, this clonotype was seen a few times. The J gene is TRBJ2-1, the V gene TRBV29-1; D might be TRBD1 or TRBD2, each matching 5 bases. Trimming took 2 bases from V and 16 from J, leaving 21 bases between them. This CDR3 is built from 13 residues. The germline gives CDR1 SQVTM, CDR2 ANQGSEA. In nucleotides, the CDR3 is TGCAGCGTTGAATTCCCCGGGACGGGTTGGGAATTCTTC. Translating gives CSVEFPGTGWEFF.

The chain carries TRBV6-1 and TRBJ2-7; perhaps TRBD2 as D (6 bases). V was trimmed by 2 bases and J by 2 bases, leaving 7 bases between them. Germline V gene lookup returns CDR1 MNHNS and CDR2 SASEGT. The CDR3 consists of 13 residues. CDR3 nucleotides: TGTGCCAGCAGTGAACGACTAGCCTACGAGCAGTACTTC. It codes for CASSERLAYEQYF.

This clonotype was observed a handful of times. This chain uses TRBV12-3 or TRBV12-4 with TRBJ2-3; D uncertain. Deletions cut 2 bases from V and 6 bases from J, with 12 bases between. The CDR3 extends over 14 amino acids. The CDR3 DNA is TGTGCCAGCAGTTTATGGGTAACTCTTGATACGCAGTATTTT. Translation: CASSLWVTLDTQYF.

This clonotype has just a few counts. The rearrangement links TRBV2 to TRBJ1-1; 7 positions agree with TRBD1. The length of the CDR3 is 12 residues. Looked up from germline, CDR1 is SNHLY and CDR2 is FYNNEI. CDR3 sequence reads: CASTGAGTEAFF. The CDR3 DNA reads TGTGCTTCCACAGGGGCGGGTACTGAAGCTTTCTTT.

This clonotype was detected many times. This chain connects TRBV3-1 to TRBJ2-7, with 9 positions matching TRBD2. Germline V lookup: CDR1 LGHDT, CDR2 YNNKEL (reference sequence). The CDR3 runs to 15 residues. The V segment lost 4 bases and the J segment 5 bases; nucleotides outside the gene matches: 9. CDR3 protein: CASSLRLADFDEQYF. The DNA for the CDR3 is TGTGCCAGCAGCCTTCGACTAGCGGATTTCGACGAGCAGTACTTC.

This clonotype was seen ten or more times. V gene TRBV5-1 combines with J gene TRBJ1-1; the D gene is possibly TRBD1 (6 bases). This CDR3 is 14 amino acids long. Trimming cost V 3 bases and J 1 base, with 10 bases left between them. Germline lookup yields CDR1 SGHRS and CDR2 YFSETQ. CDR3 protein: CASSSKGGNTEAFF. The CDR3 nucleotides are TGCGCCAGCAGCTCCAAAGGGGGGAACACTGAAGCTTTCTTT. The variable domain in full, completed from reference TRBV5-1 and TRBJ1-1, reads KAGVTQTPRYLIKTRGQQVTLSCSPISGHRSVSWYQQTPGQGLQFLFEYFSETQRNKGNFPGRFSGRQFSNSRSEMNVSTLELGDSALYLCASSSKGGNTEAFFGQGTRLTVV.

This clonotype was seen repeatedly, ten times or more. The CDR3 loop reads CASSRDSAYGYTF. The CDR3 nucleotides read TGCGCCAGCAGCCGGGACAGCGCTTATGGCTACACCTTC. The genes are TRBV5-1 and TRBJ1-2, with 7 positions matching TRBD1. This CDR3 comprises 13 residues. Germline lookup yields CDR1 SGHRS and CDR2 YFSETQ. Germline trimming cut 4 bases from V and 5 bases from J; bases unmatched to any gene: 5.

The V call is TRBV15, the J call TRBJ2-1; D is unclear. Germline V lookup: CDR1 LNHNV, CDR2 YYDKDF (reference sequence). Between the trimmed V and J ends, which lost 0 bases and 5 bases, there was a span of 5 bases. This CDR3 contains 13 residues. The CDR3: CATSRDRHNEQFF. The CDR3 DNA sequence: TGTGCCACCAGCAGAGATCGCCACAATGAGCAGTTCTTC. The variable domain in full, completed from reference TRBV15 and TRBJ2-1, reads DAMVIQNPRYQVTQFGKPVTLSCSQTLNHNVMYWYQQKSSQAPKLLFHYYDKDFNNEADTPDNFQSRRPNTSFCFLDIRSPGLGDTAMYLCATSRDRHNEQFFGPGTRLTVL.

The chain carries TRBV7-2 and TRBJ1-1; D possibly corresponds to TRBD1 (5 bases). CDR3 length equals 11 residues. The V and J ends lost 11 bases and 6 bases respectively, with 13 bases between them. Germline V CDR1 and CDR2: SGHTA, FQGNSA. CDR3 in DNA: TGTGCCCGCGTCAGGGAGGCTGAAGCTTTCTTT. Translation: CARVREAEAFF.

This clonotype was detected only a few times. The chain has TRBV10-3 and TRBJ2-1; tentatively, D is TRBD2 (6 bases). CDR3 size: 14 residues. The V gene lost 0 bases and the J gene lost 7 bases, with 10 bases spanning the gap. Germline CDR1 ENHRY, CDR2 SYGVKD. CDR3 sequence (DNA): TGTGCCATCAGTGAGTCCGGGGCGGGGAATGAGCAGTTCTTC. This codes for CAISESGAGNEQFF.

This clonotype was counted between two and nine times. This sequence joins TRBV7-2 and TRBJ2-5, with TRBD2 identical over 8 bases. This CDR3 is built from 18 residues. The junction had 14 bases not matched to a gene; V was cut back by 4 bases and J by 1 base. Germline V gene data show CDR1 as SGHTA and CDR2 as FQGNSA. The CDR3 bases are TGTGCCAGCAGCTCTTCAGGGCCGGGACTAGGGGCCCAAGAGACCCAGTACTTC. Protein product: CASSSSGPGLGAQETQYF.